The entry below gives a single T cell receptor beta chain sequence along with its context. These data originate in a study of cytomegalovirus exposure and HLA in healthy donors. Vbeta (60) and Jbeta (13) primers were used in the PCR. Clones were read by immunoSEQ multiplex PCR, and TCRdb kept only the in-frame ones, dropping some. Of 150,000 to 200,000 clones in the sample, 80% were seen once. The ends lost 4 bases at V and 2 bases at J; junction bases unmatched: 6. The CDR3 runs 16 residues. Germline-derived CDR1 and CDR2 are MDHEN and SYDVKM. The J gene is TRBJ1-5, the V gene TRBV28; 9 nucleotides agree with TRBD1. The TCR originated in a man in his late teens or twenties in good health and CMV-seropositive. Input material: PBMCs. This chain's CDR3 is CASSYPGQGGNQPQHF. DNA of the CDR3: TGTGCCAGCAGTTATCCGGGACAGGGCGGCAATCAGCCCCAGCATTTT.